This TCR beta chain derives from a study of shared clonotypes between healthy human individuals. Across the study: Plates per donor: three CD4 naive, three CD4 memory, two CD8 naive, one CD8 memory.

Study results and limitations: At large depth, rarefaction still showed sorted-subset sequencing to be incomplete.

Measured with immunoSEQ multiplex PCR; TCRdb has only the in-frame clones, and not every one. The sample lists roughly 760,000 clones; over 65% were seen once. As concerns this clone: What it binds is not known. The DNA is left out, because the CDR3 cannot be placed on it with certainty; the CDR3 is given as TCRdb lists it.

Sequencing was carried out using memory CD4+ T cells sorted from blood. The subset: CD45RA-negative fraction. This receptor was taken from a young woman in good health.

The CDR3 is CASSSSSGRWADTQYF. J is TRBJ2-3 and V is TRBV6-6; the table names TRBD2, a call not compared with the DNA. CDR1 is MNHNY and CDR2 is SVGAGI in the germline V gene (reference sequence). The CDR3 length equals 16 residues, ends included.